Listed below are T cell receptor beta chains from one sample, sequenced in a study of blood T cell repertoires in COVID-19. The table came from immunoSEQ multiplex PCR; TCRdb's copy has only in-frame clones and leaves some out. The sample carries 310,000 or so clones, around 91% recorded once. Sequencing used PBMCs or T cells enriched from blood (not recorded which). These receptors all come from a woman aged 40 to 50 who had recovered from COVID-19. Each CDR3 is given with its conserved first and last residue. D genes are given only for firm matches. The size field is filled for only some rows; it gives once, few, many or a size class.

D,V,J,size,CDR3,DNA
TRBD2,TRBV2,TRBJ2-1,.,CASSELGGRYNEQFF,TGTGCCAGCAGTGAACTGGGGGGGAGATACAATGAGCAGTTCTTC
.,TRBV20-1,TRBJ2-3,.,CSAFGPPAYF,TGCAGTGCTTTCGGTCCACCTGCGTATTTT
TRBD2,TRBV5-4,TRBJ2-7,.,CASSLDSGGAREQYF,TGTGCCAGCAGCTTGGACAGCGGGGGGGCAAGGGAGCAGTACTTC
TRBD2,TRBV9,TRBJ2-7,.,CASSPSGSSYEQYF,TGTGCCAGCAGCCCTAGCGGGAGTTCCTACGAGCAGTACTTC
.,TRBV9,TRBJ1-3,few,CASSGYQGSSGNTIYF,TGTGCCAGCAGCGGATACCAGGGAAGCTCTGGAAACACCATATATTTT
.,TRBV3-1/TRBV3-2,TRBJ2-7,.,CASSQGRVTYEQYF,TGTGCCAGCAGCCAAGGTCGCGTTACCTACGAGCAGTACTTC
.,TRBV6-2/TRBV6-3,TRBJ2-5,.,CASSFQTGGPFQETQYF,TGTGCCAGCAGTTTCCAGACAGGAGGCCCTTTCCAAGAGACCCAGTACTTC
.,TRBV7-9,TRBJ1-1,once,CASSYIREGTEAFF,TGTGCCAGCAGCTATATTCGGGAGGGCACTGAAGCTTTCTTT
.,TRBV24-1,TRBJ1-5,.,CATSDPGRGDHQPQHF,TGTGCCACCAGTGACCCCGGACGGGGGGATCACCAGCCCCAGCATTTT
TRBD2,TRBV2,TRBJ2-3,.,CASREGLVTDTQYF,TGTGCCAGCAGGGAGGGACTAGTCACAGATACGCAGTATTTT
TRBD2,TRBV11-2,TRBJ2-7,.,CASSPRASLAGYEQYF,TGTGCCAGCAGCCCTCGGGCGTCACTAGCGGGATACGAGCAGTACTTC
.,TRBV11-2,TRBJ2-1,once,CASSLGGNSYNEQFF,TGTGCCAGCAGCTTAGGGGGCAACTCCTACAATGAGCAGTTCTTC
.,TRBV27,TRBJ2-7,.,CASSLATQGHYEQYF,TGTGCCAGCAGTTTGGCGACTCAGGGCCACTACGAGCAGTACTTC
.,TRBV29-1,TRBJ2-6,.,CSVEGAGANVLTF,TGCAGCGTTGAGGGAGCTGGGGCCAACGTCCTGACTTTC
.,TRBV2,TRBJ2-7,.,CASTLGGTGYEQYF,TGTGCCAGCACCCTGGGGGGGACAGGCTACGAGCAGTACTTC
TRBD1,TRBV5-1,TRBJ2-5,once,CASSYGNRGVETQYF,TGCGCCAGCAGCTACGGGAACAGGGGGGTGGAGACCCAGTACTTC
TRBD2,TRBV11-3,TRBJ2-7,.,CASNPDSGGYEQYF,TGTGCCAGCAACCCGGATTCGGGGGGCTACGAGCAGTACTTC
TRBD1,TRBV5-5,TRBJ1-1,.,CASSSRTGPSTEAFF,TGTGCCAGCAGCTCGAGGACAGGGCCAAGCACTGAAGCTTTCTTT
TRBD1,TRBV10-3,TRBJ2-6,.,CAISARLQGAQSGGEDSGANVLTF,TGTGCCATCAGCGCACGACTGCAGGGGGCCCAGAGCGGCGGGGAGGACTCTGGGGCCAACGTCCTGACTTTC
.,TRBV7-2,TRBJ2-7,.,CASSFQQGLSYEQYF,TGTGCCAGCAGCTTCCAACAGGGTTTATCCTACGAGCAGTACTTC
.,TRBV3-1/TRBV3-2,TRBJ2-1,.,CASAVREFYNEQFF,TGTGCCAGCGCTGTGAGGGAGTTCTACAATGAGCAGTTCTTC
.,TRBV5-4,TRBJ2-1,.,CASSQKVGANEQFF,TGTGCCAGCAGCCAAAAGGTGGGAGCCAATGAGCAGTTCTTC
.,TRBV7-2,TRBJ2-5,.,CASTKGGPQETQYF,TGTGCCAGCACCAAGGGCGGGCCCCAAGAGACCCAGTACTTC
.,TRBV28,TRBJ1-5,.,CASSLGTNNQPQHF,TGTGCCAGCAGTTTAGGTACAAACAATCAGCCCCAGCATTTT
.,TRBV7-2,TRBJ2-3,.,CASSLDFSGLTDTQYF,TGTGCCAGCAGCTTAGATTTTAGCGGACTCACAGATACGCAGTATTTT
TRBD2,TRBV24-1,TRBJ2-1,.,CATSDPQRGYNEQFF,TGTGCCACCAGTGATCCCCAGCGGGGGTACAATGAGCAGTTCTTC
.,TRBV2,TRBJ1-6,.,CASNTGLSPLHF,TGTGCCAGTAACACAGGGTTGTCACCCCTCCACTTT
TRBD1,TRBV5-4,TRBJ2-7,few,CASTPGQGYEQYF,TGTGCCAGCACTCCGGGACAGGGCTACGAGCAGTACTTC
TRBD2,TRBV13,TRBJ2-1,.,CASSHQTSGLYNEQFF,TGTGCCAGCAGCCACCAGACTAGCGGGTTATACAATGAGCAGTTCTTC
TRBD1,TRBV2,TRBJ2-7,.,CASRTGAEQYF,TGTGCCAGCAGGACAGGGGCCGAGCAGTACTTC
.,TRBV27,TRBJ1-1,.,CASLGVNTEAFF,TGTGCCAGTCTTGGAGTGAACACTGAAGCTTTCTTT
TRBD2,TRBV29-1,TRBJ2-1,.,CSVAGLAGYNEQFF,TGCAGCGTTGCGGGCCTAGCGGGCTACAATGAGCAGTTCTTC
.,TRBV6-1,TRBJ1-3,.,CASSEPRQGGLSGNTIYF,TGTGCCAGCAGTGAGCCAAGGCAGGGTGGCTTGTCCGGAAACACCATATATTTT
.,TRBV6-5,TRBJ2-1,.,CASRSFTGGNEQFF,TGTGCTAGCAGGAGTTTTACGGGTGGCAATGAGCAGTTCTTC